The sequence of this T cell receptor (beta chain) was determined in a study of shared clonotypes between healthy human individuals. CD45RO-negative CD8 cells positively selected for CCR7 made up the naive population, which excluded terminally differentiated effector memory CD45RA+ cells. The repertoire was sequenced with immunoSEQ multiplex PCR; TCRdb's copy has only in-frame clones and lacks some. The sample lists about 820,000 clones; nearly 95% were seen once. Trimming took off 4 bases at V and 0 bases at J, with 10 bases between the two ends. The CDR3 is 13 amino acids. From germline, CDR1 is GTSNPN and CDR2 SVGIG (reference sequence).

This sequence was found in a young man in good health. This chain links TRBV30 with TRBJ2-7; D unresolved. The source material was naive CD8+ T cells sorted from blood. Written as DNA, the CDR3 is TGTGCCTGGATAGGACGGAGCTCCTACGAGCAGTACTTC. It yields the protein CAWIGRSSYEQYF.